What follows are 22 T cell receptor beta chains derived from one specimen sequenced in a study of OX40 agonist ivuxolimab in advanced cancers. Assay used: immunoSEQ multiplex PCR; TCRdb lists only in-frame clones, some missing. Of about 22,000 clones in the sample, nearly 90% were seen once. This specimen consisted of CD4+ or CD8+ T cells sorted from blood, obtained in a trial of the OX40 agonist ivuxolimab. Source of these receptors: an adult with an advanced solid tumor such as melanoma, head and neck, liver or kidney cancer.

V usage is TRBV12-5 and J usage is TRBJ2-3, with a tentative D call TRBD2 (5 bases). Trimming removed 5 bases from V and 6 bases from J, with 18 bases in between. The germline V gene has CDR1 LGHNT and CDR2 FRNRAP. The CDR3 loop spans 15 amino acids. CDR3 protein: CASGPGFSVADTQYF. The DNA of the CDR3 is TGTGCTAGTGGTCCCGGGTTTAGCGTAGCGGATACGCAGTATTTT.

There are a few counts of this clone. For the CDR3, the DNA is TGTGCCAGTAGTATGGGCCTACGCTACGAGCAGTACTTC. Translated, it gives CASSMGLRYEQYF. The V call is TRBV19, the J call TRBJ2-7; no clear D gene. Germline CDR1 and CDR2: LNHDA and SQIVND (reference sequence). Between the trimmed V and J ends, which lost 3 bases and 3 bases, there was a span of 9 bases. The CDR3 runs 13 residues.

The chain links TRBV7-9 to TRBJ2-1, with 11 positions matching TRBD2. Trimming removed 5 bases from V and 3 bases from J; junction bases left unmatched: 3. Germline V gives CDR1 SEHNR, CDR2 FQNEAQ (reference sequence). This CDR3 region has 15 residues. In nucleotides, the CDR3 is TGTGCCAGCAGCCGACTAGCGGGAAACTACAATGAGCAGTTCTTC. Residues: CASSRLAGNYNEQFF.

The chain couples TRBV4-1 to TRBJ2-1; D is unclear. There are 14 residues in the CDR3. Trimming pared 0 bases from V and 6 bases from J, leaving 9 bases between. Per the germline V gene, CDR1 is MGHRA and CDR2 is YSYEKL. For the CDR3, the DNA is TGCGCCAGCAGCCAAGAAGAACCCATCAATGAGCAGTTCTTC. Translated, it gives CASSQEEPINEQFF.

This chain links TRBV19 with TRBJ2-7; TRBD2 agrees at 10 bases. With 3 bases clipped from V and 2 bases from J, the junction kept 4 bases outside the gene matches. The CDR3 consists of 15 residues. Germline CDR1 is LNHDA and CDR2 is SQIVND (reference sequence). CDR3 nucleotide sequence: TGTGCCAGTAGTATTCTAGCGGGAGCGACCTACGAGCAGTACTTC. Its translation is CASSILAGATYEQYF.

CDR3: CATGGFLQGGAATWEQYF. The CDR3 coding sequence is TGTGCCACCGGAGGTTTTTTGCAGGGGGGGGCAGCTACCTGGGAGCAGTACTTC. The rearrangement links TRBV2 to TRBJ2-7; D assignment may be TRBD1 or TRBD2 (7 bases each). The ends were cut back, 10 bases at V and 7 bases at J, with 35 bases in the middle. The CDR3 is 18 residues long. CDR1 and CDR2 (germline): SNHLY, FYNNEI.

The chain combines TRBV30 with TRBJ1-4; TRBD1 aligns across 8 bases. Trimming at V came to 3 bases and at J to 3 bases, leaving 6 bases not matched to a gene. The length of the CDR3 is 15 residues. Germline CDR1 and CDR2: GTSNPN and SVGIG (reference sequence). CDR3 region: CAWRAQGAANEKLFF. The DNA for the CDR3 is TGTGCCTGGAGGGCTCAGGGGGCGGCTAATGAAAAACTGTTTTTT.

The rearrangement links TRBV21-1 to TRBJ2-7; whether TRBD2, the table's D call, matches the DNA was not checked. TRBV21-1 is marked as a pseudogene. This CDR3 has 15 amino acids. Here the CDR3 DNA reads TGTGCCAGCAGCAAAGGTGGACTACCAAGATACGAGCAGTACTTC. Its protein is CASSKGGLPRYEQYF.

This chain uses TRBV27 with TRBJ2-7; 8 bases are a match to TRBD1. The germline V gene has CDR1 MNHEY and CDR2 SMNVEV (reference sequence). The CDR3 contains 15 residues. V shed 4 bases, J shed 1 base, and the junction held 6 bases outside the gene matches. The CDR3 loop reads CASSSTGTGSYEQYF. The CDR3 DNA reads TGTGCCAGCAGTTCGACCGGGACAGGATCCTACGAGCAGTACTTC.

This sequence joins TRBV28 and TRBJ1-1; D is ambiguous. The germline V gene encodes CDR1 MDHEN and CDR2 SYDVKM. Between the trimmed V and J ends, which lost 5 bases and 11 bases, there was a span of 15 bases. This CDR3 comprises 12 residues. CDR3 sequence: CASSPPLLWAFF. CDR3 sequence (DNA): TGTGCCAGCAGTCCCCCCCTATTATGGGCTTTCTTT.

In its sample, this clone is medium-sized. CDR3: CASSPPTSGTYNEQFF. DNA of the CDR3: TGTGCCAGCAGCCCCCCGACTAGCGGGACCTACAATGAGCAGTTCTTC. The genes are TRBV7-9 and TRBJ2-1; 11 bases are shared with TRBD2. The CDR3 totals 16 residues. V was clipped by 5 bases and J by 2 bases; unmatched bases: 5. The germline V gene encodes CDR1 SEHNR and CDR2 FQNEAQ (reference sequence).

The V and J genes are TRBV30 and TRBJ2-1; 7 bases align to TRBD2. Germline V lookup: CDR1 GTSNPN, CDR2 SVGIG (reference sequence). The CDR3 is 15 amino acids. Trimming took 2 bases from V and 3 from J; bases not matched to a gene: 7. CDR3: CAWSWLGGIYNEQFF. CDR3 DNA: TGTGCCTGGAGTTGGTTGGGGGGGATCTACAATGAGCAGTTCTTC.

The chain combines TRBV4-1 with TRBJ2-5, with D possibly being TRBD1 (6 bases). This CDR3 region has 14 residues. With 1 base removed from V and 2 bases from J, the gap between germline ends came to 8 bases. Per the germline V gene, CDR1 is MGHRA and CDR2 is YSYEKL. The CDR3 coding sequence is TGCGCCAGCAGCCAAGTGGACAGTCAAGAGACCCAGTACTTC. Its translation: CASSQVDSQETQYF.

This chain uses TRBV19 with TRBJ2-1; 7 nucleotides align to TRBD2. Per the germline V gene, CDR1 is LNHDA and CDR2 is SQIVND (reference sequence). Trimming removed 4 bases from V and 3 bases from J; junction bases left unmatched: 0. This CDR3 spans 13 amino acids. CDR3 loop: CASSKRDYNEQFF. The CDR3 bases are TGTGCCAGTAGTAAGCGGGACTACAATGAGCAGTTCTTC.

This chain links TRBV9 with TRBJ2-1; possible D gene TRBD2, 6 bases. Germline CDR1 and CDR2: SGDLS and YYNGEE. Trimming stripped 2 bases from V and 9 bases from J, with 9 bases between. CDR3 length: 12 residues. The CDR3 DNA reads TGTGCCAGCAGCGTGACTAGTGGTGAGCAGTTCTTC. Translation gives CASSVTSGEQFF.

The chain recombines TRBV11-3 with TRBJ2-6; perhaps TRBD1 as D (6 bases). Germline V gene data show CDR1 as SGHNT and CDR2 as YENEEA. There are 16 residues in the CDR3. Trimming took 5 bases from V and 3 from J, leaving 14 bases between them. CDR3 region: CASSPGTPSGANVLTF. CDR3 DNA: TGTGCCAGCAGCCCGGGGACACCGAGTGGGGCCAACGTCCTGACTTTC.

The chain combines TRBV2 with TRBJ2-4; 8 nucleotides align to TRBD2. The CDR3 has 14 residues. Germline-derived CDR1 and CDR2 are SNHLY and FYNNEI. The V segment lost 7 bases and the J segment 6 bases; nucleotides outside the gene matches: 8. The CDR3 nucleotides are TGTGCCAGCATAGGTACTACTAGCGGAAACATTCAGTACTTC. It specifies CASIGTTSGNIQYF.

This rearrangement joins TRBV30 to TRBJ2-6; D call uncertain. V shed 0 bases and J shed 0 bases, with 9 bases lying between them. CDR3 length: 16 residues. The germline V gene encodes CDR1 GTSNPN and CDR2 SVGIG (reference sequence). CDR3 protein: CAWSVLQHSGANVLTF. CDR3 DNA: TGTGCCTGGAGTGTCCTGCAGCACTCTGGGGCCAACGTCCTGACTTTC.

The chain carries TRBV7-9 and TRBJ2-7; 7 bases match TRBD2. Unmatched junction bases numbered 7, after V lost 5 bases and J lost 0 bases. CDR1 is SEHNR, CDR2 FQNEAQ, per germline (reference sequence). The CDR3 is 15 residues long. The DNA for the CDR3 is TGTGCCAGCAGCACCCCTAGCGGAGGCTCCTACGAGCAGTACTTC. Translating it yields CASSTPSGGSYEQYF. The complete variable domain, with remaining parts taken from reference TRBV7-9 and TRBJ2-7, reads DTGVSQNPRHKITKRGQNVTFRCDPISEHNRLYWYRQTLGQGPEFLTYFQNEAQLEKSRLLSDRFSAERPKGSFSTLEIQRTEQGDSAMYLCASSTPSGGSYEQYFGPGTRLTVT.

Only a few counts were recorded for this clone. This sequence joins TRBV4-3 and TRBJ2-1; 11 bases agree with TRBD2. Germline CDR1 reads LGHNA; CDR2 reads YSLEER. The CDR3 consists of 21 residues. V lost 0 bases, J lost 0 bases, and 13 bases stayed unmatched. The CDR3 sequence: CASSQEAPGLADSSSYNEQFF. DNA of the CDR3: TGCGCCAGCAGCCAAGAGGCTCCGGGACTAGCGGATTCGAGCTCCTACAATGAGCAGTTCTTC.

This CDR3 reads CASSPRLAGSVNEQFF. CDR3 coding DNA: TGTGCCAGCAGCCCTAGACTAGCGGGATCCGTTAATGAGCAGTTCTTC. This chain connects TRBV11-3 to TRBJ2-1, with 11 bases matching TRBD2. The CDR3 sequence is 16 residues long. Trimming took 5 bases from V and 7 from J; bases not matched to a gene: 10. Germline CDR1 reads SGHNT; CDR2 reads YENEEA.

The chain carries TRBV9 and TRBJ1-4; 10 bases match TRBD1. The CDR3 runs 18 residues. Unmatched junction bases numbered 15, after V lost 2 bases and J lost 8 bases. CDR1 is SGDLS and CDR2 is YYNGEE in the germline V gene. CDR3 protein: CASSVQLGTGEGIEKLFF. The DNA for the CDR3 is TGTGCCAGCAGCGTGCAATTGGGGACAGGGGAAGGGATAGAAAAACTGTTTTTT.